The present entry profiles one T cell receptor (beta chain) with its context. The source of the sample is a study of T cell responses to AZD1222 COVID-19 vaccine. V lost 0 bases to trimming and J lost 0 bases, with 3 bases between them. This CDR3 spans 14 amino acids. Germline V lookup: CDR1 SGHRS, CDR2 YFSETQ. Some clones are missing from TCRdb's copy, which holds only in-frame ones; the method was immunoSEQ multiplex PCR. Among about 110,000 clones listed, over 80% were seen once. V gene TRBV5-1 combines with J gene TRBJ1-4; D is uncertain. The sequencing here drew on peripheral blood, taken 28 days after the second AZD1222 dose. The source of this sequence is an adult who received the AZD1222 COVID-19 vaccine. The CDR3 DNA is TGCGCCAGCAGCTTGGACTCAACTAATGAAAAACTGTTTTTT. Its translation: CASSLDSTNEKLFF.